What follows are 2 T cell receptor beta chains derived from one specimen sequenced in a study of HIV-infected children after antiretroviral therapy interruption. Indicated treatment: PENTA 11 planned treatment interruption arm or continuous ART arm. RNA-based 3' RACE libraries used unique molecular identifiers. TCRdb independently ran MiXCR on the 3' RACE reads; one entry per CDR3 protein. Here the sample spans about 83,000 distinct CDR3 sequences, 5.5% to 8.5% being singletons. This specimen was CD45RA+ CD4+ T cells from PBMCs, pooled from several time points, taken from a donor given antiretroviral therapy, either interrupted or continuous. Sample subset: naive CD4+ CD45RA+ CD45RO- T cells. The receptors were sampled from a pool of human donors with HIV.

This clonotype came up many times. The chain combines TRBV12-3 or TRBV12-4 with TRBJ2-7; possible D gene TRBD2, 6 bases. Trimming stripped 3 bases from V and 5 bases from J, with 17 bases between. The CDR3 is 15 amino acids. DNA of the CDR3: TGTGCCAGCAGTTTCCTCCCGGGTCAGCGGGACGAGCAGTACTTC. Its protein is CASSFLPGQRDEQYF.

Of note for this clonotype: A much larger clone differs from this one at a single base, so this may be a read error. The CDR3: CVSERGVNTEAFF. The CDR3 DNA is TGTGTCAGCGAGAGGGGAGTGAACACTGAAGCTTTCTTT. This chain joins TRBV11-3 and TRBJ1-1, with TRBD1 as a possible D gene (5 bases). The CDR3 loop spans 13 amino acids. The germline CDR1 and CDR2 sequences are SGHNT and YENEEA.